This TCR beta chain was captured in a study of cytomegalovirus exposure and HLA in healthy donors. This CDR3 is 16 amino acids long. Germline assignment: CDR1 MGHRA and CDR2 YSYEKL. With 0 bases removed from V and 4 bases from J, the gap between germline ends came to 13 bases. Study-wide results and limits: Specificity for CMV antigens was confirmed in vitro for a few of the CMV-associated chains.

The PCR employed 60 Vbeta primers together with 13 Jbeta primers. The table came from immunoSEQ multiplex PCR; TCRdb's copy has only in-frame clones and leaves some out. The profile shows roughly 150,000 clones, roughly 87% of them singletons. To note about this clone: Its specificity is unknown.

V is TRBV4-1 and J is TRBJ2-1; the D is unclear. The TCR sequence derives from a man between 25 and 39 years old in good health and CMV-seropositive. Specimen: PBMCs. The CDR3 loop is CASSQDWAPTYNEQFF. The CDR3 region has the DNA TGCGCCAGCAGCCAAGATTGGGCGCCTACTTACAATGAGCAGTTCTTC.